Listed here are 9 T cell receptor beta chains from one sample, sequenced in a study of blood T cells in healthy people across ages. Then a second PCR, running about 6 to 11 cycles, was carried out with a sample-barcoded 5' primer and a J-beta primer mix. TCRdb called the 5' RACE reads again in MiXCR, with one record for every CDR3 protein. The repertoire holds more than 1 million distinct CDR3 sequences, with 40% to 45% as singletons. The sequenced sample was blood. Receptors originate from a woman aged 60-75 years in good health.

The chain links TRBV20-1 to TRBJ2-5; the D is unclear. The J call could be wrong; TRBJ2-7 is a better fit for the DNA end. Germline CDR1 reads DFQATT; CDR2 reads SNEGSKA (reference sequence). The CDR3 runs 12 residues. CDR3 DNA: TGCAGTGCTAGGCCCCAAACCTCCGAGCAGTACTTC. The encoded protein is CSARPQTSEQYF.

The J gene is TRBJ1-1, the V gene TRBV5-1; 8 bases align to TRBD1. The CDR3 extends over 17 amino acids. In germline, CDR1 is SGHRS, CDR2 YFSETQ. With V trimmed by 2 bases and J by 0 bases, 9 bases remained unmatched. The CDR3 nucleotides read TGCGCCAGCAGCTTATACTTGGACAGGGCGATGAACACTGAAGCTTTCTTT. Its translation: CASSLYLDRAMNTEAFF.

The chain couples TRBV27 to TRBJ2-7; D perhaps matches TRBD1 (5 bases). Trimming left V 6 bases short and J 3 bases short, with 9 bases between. Germline V CDR1 and CDR2: MNHEY, SMNVEV (reference sequence). The CDR3 sequence is 12 residues long. As DNA, the CDR3 is TGTGCCAGCAGGCGGCAGGGCTACGAGCAGTACTTC. Amino acids: CASRRQGYEQYF.

The gene calls are TRBV20-1 and TRBJ2-5, with 9 bases aligning to TRBD2. The assigned J gene may be wrong: the sequence end matches TRBJ2-7 better. Looked up from germline, CDR1 is DFQATT and CDR2 is SNEGSKA (reference sequence). The CDR3 consists of 14 residues. Written as DNA, the CDR3 is TGCAGTGCTAGTCGTAGCGGGAGAACATACGAGCAGTACTTC. Encoded protein: CSASRSGRTYEQYF.

In its sample, this clonotype was seen many times. The CDR3 DNA reads as TGCAGCGTTGGAGGGGGGTTCACAGATACGCAGTATTTT. Translated, it gives CSVGGGFTDTQYF. The chain uses TRBV29-1 and TRBJ2-3; D possibly uses TRBD1 or TRBD2 (6 bases each). The length of the CDR3 is 13 residues. Germline V gene data show CDR1 as SQVTM and CDR2 as ANQGSEA. V lost 4 bases and J lost 2, with 10 bases in between.

This chain joins TRBV20-1 and TRBJ1-1; D possibly corresponds to TRBD1 (5 bases). Deletions cut 6 bases from V and 1 base from J, with 18 bases between. Germline V gene lookup returns CDR1 DFQATT and CDR2 SNEGSKA (reference sequence). This CDR3 has 15 residues. The CDR3 coding sequence is TGCAGTGCCATCCCCCGGCGGGGCGGGAACACTGAAGCTTTCTTT. It specifies CSAIPRRGGNTEAFF.

The chain links TRBV3-1 to TRBJ1-4; D is uncertain. The V gene lost 3 bases and the J gene lost 6 bases, with 14 bases spanning the gap. The CDR3 is 15 residues long. CDR1 is LGHDT and CDR2 is YNNKEL in the germline V gene (reference sequence). CDR3 sequence: CASSQGRVRDEKLFF. DNA of the CDR3: TGTGCCAGCAGCCAGGGAAGGGTGCGGGATGAAAAACTGTTTTTT.

The sample holds many counts of this clonotype. The genes are TRBV7-6 and TRBJ2-1; perhaps D is TRBD1 or TRBD2 (5 bases each). The CDR3 spans 15 residues. Germline V lookup: CDR1 SGHVS, CDR2 FNYEAQ. V shed 0 bases and J shed 6 bases, with 12 bases lying between them. CDR3 residues: CASSLASQGPNEQFF. CDR3 bases: TGTGCCAGCAGCTTAGCTAGCCAGGGACCCAATGAGCAGTTCTTC.

V gene TRBV7-9 combines with J gene TRBJ2-4, with D possibly being TRBD2 (7 bases). The DNA end lines up better with TRBJ2-5; the J call may be wrong. The CDR3 is 15 amino acids. Germline CDR1 reads SEHNR; CDR2 reads FQNEAQ (reference sequence). The CDR3 nucleotides read TGTGCCAGCAGCCGCTCTACAGGGAGGGGAGAGACCCAGTACTTC. It translates to CASSRSTGRGETQYF.